Below are 8 T cell receptor beta chains sequenced from a single sample in a study of glioma-infiltrating T cells after dendritic cell vaccination (dated by TCRdb to the mid-2010s). The sample's time point label is to be understood as: after dendritic cell vaccination, including at tumor progression/relapse. The method behind the library was the immunoSEQ multiplex PCR assay. Drawn from immuneACCESS, this table holds only the in-frame rearrangements with V and J called that TCRdb kept. Clones are partly lost; checked studies trace under half to an unresolved V gene and leave the rest unexplained. The table for this sample lists tens of thousands of clones; about 79% of them were counted only once. About 15% of the sample is held by the ten biggest clonotypes. Source: blood, taken after dendritic cell vaccination. The receptors stem from a human donor with glioblastoma.

The V gene is TRBV6-5, the J gene TRBJ1-3, with D perhaps matching TRBD1 (6 bases). V gave up 5 bases and J gave up 0 bases, with 11 bases separating them. From germline, CDR1 is MNHEY and CDR2 SVGAGI. The CDR3 has 15 residues. The CDR3 DNA sequence: TGTGCCAGCAGTCAACAGGGTTACTCTGGAAACACCATATATTTT. It encodes CASSQQGYSGNTIYF.

The rearrangement links TRBV7-6 to TRBJ2-7; D might be TRBD1 (6 bases). CDR3 length: 14 residues. The V and J ends lost 5 bases and 6 bases respectively, with 17 bases between them. Germline assignment: CDR1 SGHVS and CDR2 FNYEAQ. The CDR3 region has the DNA TGTGCCAGCAGCATATCAGGACAGACCGGCGAGCAGTACTTC. This sequence encodes CASSISGQTGEQYF.

The chain uses TRBV6-6 and TRBJ2-2, with D unresolved. This CDR3 has 13 residues. The V and J ends lost 7 bases and 2 bases respectively, with 8 bases between them. Germline loops: CDR1 MNHNY, CDR2 SVGAGI (reference sequence). The CDR3 is CASKRGNTGELFF. In DNA form, the CDR3 reads TGTGCCAGCAAGAGAGGAAACACCGGGGAGCTGTTTTTT.

A few counts support this clone. The CDR3 loop is CASSSRTSGRGETQYF. The DNA for the CDR3 is TGTGCCAGCAGCTCTAGGACTAGCGGGAGAGGAGAGACCCAGTACTTC. This chain joins TRBV7-2 and TRBJ2-5; 13 bases are a match to TRBD2. V lost 4 bases to trimming and J lost 4 bases; unmatched junction nucleotides: 6. CDR1 SGHTA and CDR2 FQGNSA come from the germline V gene. CDR3 length equals 16 residues.

This chain connects TRBV10-2 to TRBJ2-7; D is perhaps TRBD2 (5 bases). V was shortened by 0 bases and J by 5 bases, with 11 bases between the two germline ends. CDR3 size: 14 residues. Germline assignment: CDR1 WSHSY and CDR2 SAAADI. The CDR3 loop reads CASSESTERDEQYF. CDR3 sequence (DNA): TGCGCCAGCAGTGAGTCTACCGAGAGGGACGAGCAGTACTTC.

The chain recombines TRBV18 with TRBJ2-5; 11 bases match TRBD2. With V trimmed by 2 bases and J by 5 bases, 10 bases remained unmatched. Germline loops: CDR1 KGHSH, CDR2 LQKENI. This CDR3 has 17 residues. Here the CDR3 DNA reads TGTGCCAGCTCACCATTCGTTCGGACTAGCGGGTATGAGACCCAGTACTTC. Its protein is CASSPFVRTSGYETQYF.

The V call is TRBV9, the J call TRBJ1-5, with a weak D call TRBD1 (5 bases). V was cut by 0 bases and J by 2 bases, with 9 bases left in between. The CDR3 is 15 amino acids. Germline V gives CDR1 SGDLS, CDR2 YYNGEE. CDR3 sequence (DNA): TGTGCCAGCAGCGTAGGAGGGGAGGGCAATCAGCCCCAGCATTTT. Its translation is CASSVGGEGNQPQHF.

This clone came up once. The V and J genes are TRBV7-8 and TRBJ1-4; D possibly corresponds to TRBD1 (5 bases). The V gene's germline CDR1 is SGHVS and CDR2 FQNEAQ. The CDR3 length is 17 residues. Trimming removed 5 bases from V and 7 bases from J, with 23 bases in between. The CDR3 DNA follows: TGTGCCAGCAGCCAAGTCCAGTTAAGGGGTCTAGGTGAAAAACTGTTTTTT. It translates to CASSQVQLRGLGEKLFF.